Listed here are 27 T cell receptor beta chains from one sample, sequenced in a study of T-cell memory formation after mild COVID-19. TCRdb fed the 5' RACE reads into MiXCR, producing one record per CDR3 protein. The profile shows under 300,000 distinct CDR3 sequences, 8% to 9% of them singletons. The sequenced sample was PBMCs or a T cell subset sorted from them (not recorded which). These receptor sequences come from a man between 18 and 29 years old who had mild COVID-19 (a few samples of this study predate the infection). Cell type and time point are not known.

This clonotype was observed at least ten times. The CDR3 region is CASRTGTGGVETQYF. The DNA for the CDR3 is TGTGCCAGCAGAACCGGGACAGGGGGCGTGGAGACCCAGTACTTC. V is TRBV2 and J is TRBJ2-5; 12 bases are shared with TRBD1. The CDR3 length is 15 residues. V lost 6 bases, J lost 5 bases, and 7 bases stayed unmatched. Per germline, CDR1 SNHLY and CDR2 FYNNEI.

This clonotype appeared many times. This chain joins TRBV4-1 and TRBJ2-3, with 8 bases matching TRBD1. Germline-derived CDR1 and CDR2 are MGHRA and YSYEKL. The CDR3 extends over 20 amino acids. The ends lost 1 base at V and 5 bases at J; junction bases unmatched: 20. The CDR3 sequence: CASSQVPLQGAVRGGDTQYF. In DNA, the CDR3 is TGCGCCAGCAGCCAAGTACCCCTCCAGGGGGCCGTGCGGGGAGGAGATACGCAGTATTTT.

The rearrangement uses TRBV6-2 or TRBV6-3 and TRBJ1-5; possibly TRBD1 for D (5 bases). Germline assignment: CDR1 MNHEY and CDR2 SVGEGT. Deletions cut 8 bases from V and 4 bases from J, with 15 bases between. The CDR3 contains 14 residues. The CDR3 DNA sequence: TGTGCCAGCCGGGGCAGGACGGGTAATCAGCCCCAGCATTTT. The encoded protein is CASRGRTGNQPQHF.

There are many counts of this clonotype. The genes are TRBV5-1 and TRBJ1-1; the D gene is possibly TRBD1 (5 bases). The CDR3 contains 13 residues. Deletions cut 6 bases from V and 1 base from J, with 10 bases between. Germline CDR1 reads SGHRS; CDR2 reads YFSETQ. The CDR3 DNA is TGCGCCAGCACCCTGACAGAGAACACTGAAGCTTTCTTT. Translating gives CASTLTENTEAFF.

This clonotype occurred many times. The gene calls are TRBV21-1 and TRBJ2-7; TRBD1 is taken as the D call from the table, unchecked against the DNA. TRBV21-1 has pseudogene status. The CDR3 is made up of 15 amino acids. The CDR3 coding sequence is TGTGCCAGCAGCACGGGGGGCAGGACCCCCTACGAGCAGTACTTC. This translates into CASSTGGRTPYEQYF.

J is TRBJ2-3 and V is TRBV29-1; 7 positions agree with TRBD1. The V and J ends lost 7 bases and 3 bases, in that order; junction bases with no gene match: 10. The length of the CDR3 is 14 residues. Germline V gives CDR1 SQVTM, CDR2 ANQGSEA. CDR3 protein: CSATDRRSTDTQYF. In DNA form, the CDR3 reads TGCAGCGCTACGGACAGGAGATCTACAGATACGCAGTATTTT.

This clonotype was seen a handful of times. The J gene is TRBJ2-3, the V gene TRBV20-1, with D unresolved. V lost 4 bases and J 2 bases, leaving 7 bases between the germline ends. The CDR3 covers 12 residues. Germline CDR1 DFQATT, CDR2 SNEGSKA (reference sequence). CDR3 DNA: TGCAGTGCTACCCTCGCCACAGATACGCAGTATTTT. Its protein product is CSATLATDTQYF.

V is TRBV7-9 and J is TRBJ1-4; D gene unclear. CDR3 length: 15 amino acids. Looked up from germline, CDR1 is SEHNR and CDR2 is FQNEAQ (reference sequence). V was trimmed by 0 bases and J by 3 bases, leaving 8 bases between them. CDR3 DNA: TGTGCCAGCAGCTTAGCCGGGTTAGCTAATGAAAAACTGTTTTTT. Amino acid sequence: CASSLAGLANEKLFF.

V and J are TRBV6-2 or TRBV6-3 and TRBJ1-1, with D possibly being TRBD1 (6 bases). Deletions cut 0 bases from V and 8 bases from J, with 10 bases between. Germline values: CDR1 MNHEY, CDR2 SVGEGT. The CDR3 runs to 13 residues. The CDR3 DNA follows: TGTGCCAGCAGTTACTCGTGGGGGGCCGAAGCTTTCTTT. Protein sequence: CASSYSWGAEAFF.

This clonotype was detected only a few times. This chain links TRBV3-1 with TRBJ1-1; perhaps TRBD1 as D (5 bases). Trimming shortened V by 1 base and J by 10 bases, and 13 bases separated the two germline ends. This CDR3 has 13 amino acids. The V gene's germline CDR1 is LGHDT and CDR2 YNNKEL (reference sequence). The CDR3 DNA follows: TGTGCCAGCAGCCAAGGGGGCAAGGTAGGAGCTTTCTTT. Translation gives CASSQGGKVGAFF.

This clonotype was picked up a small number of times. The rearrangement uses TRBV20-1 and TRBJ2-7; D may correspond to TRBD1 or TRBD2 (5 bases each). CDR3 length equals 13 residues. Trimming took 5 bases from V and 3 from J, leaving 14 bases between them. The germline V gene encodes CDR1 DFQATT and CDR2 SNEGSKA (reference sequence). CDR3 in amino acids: CSASGTDLYEQYF. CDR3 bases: TGCAGTGCTTCCGGGACCGACCTCTACGAGCAGTACTTC.

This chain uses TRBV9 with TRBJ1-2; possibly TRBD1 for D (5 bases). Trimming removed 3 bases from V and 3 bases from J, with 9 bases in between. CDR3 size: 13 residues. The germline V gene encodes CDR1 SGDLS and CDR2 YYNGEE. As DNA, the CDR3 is TGTGCCAGCAGCGATGGGACGGACTATGGCTACACCTTC. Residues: CASSDGTDYGYTF.

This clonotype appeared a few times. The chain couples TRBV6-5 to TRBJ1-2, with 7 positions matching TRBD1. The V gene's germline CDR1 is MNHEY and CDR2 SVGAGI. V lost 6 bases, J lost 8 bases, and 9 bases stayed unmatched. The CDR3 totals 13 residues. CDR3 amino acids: CASSDRQGQGYTF. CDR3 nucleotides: TGTGCCAGCAGCGACCGACAGGGACAGGGCTACACCTTC.

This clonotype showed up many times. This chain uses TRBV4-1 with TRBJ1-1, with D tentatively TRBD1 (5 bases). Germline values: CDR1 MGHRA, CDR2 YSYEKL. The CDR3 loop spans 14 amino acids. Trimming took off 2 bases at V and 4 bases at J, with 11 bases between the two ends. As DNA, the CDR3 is TGCGCCAGCAGCCAACCGACGGGGGGCACTGAAGCTTTCTTT. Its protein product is CASSQPTGGTEAFF.

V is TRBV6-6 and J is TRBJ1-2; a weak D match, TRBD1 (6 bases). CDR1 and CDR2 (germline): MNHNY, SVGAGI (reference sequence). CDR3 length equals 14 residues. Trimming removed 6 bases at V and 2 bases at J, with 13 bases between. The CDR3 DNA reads TGTGCCAGCAGCCGACCGGACAGCAACTATGGCTACACCTTC. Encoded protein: CASSRPDSNYGYTF.

In DNA, the CDR3 is TGTGCCAGCAGCAAAAAGCAGGGACAGAAATTACTAGAGACCCAGTACTTC. The encoded protein is CASSKKQGQKLLETQYF. The chain has TRBV21-1 and TRBJ2-5; the table gives TRBD1 as D, unverified against the DNA. TRBV21-1 is a known pseudogene. This CDR3 contains 17 residues.

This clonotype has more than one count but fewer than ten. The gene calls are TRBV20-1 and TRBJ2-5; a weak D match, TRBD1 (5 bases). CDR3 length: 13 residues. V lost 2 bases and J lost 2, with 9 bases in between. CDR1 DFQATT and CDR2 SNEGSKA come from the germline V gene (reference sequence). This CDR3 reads CSARYRQQETQYF. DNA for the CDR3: TGCAGTGCTAGATATAGACAGCAAGAGACCCAGTACTTC.

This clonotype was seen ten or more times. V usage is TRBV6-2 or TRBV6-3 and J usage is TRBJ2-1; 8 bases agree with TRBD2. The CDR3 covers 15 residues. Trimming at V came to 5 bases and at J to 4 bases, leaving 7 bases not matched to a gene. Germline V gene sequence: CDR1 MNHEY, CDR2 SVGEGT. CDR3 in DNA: TGTGCCAGCAGTGAGGCGGGGGGAGATTACAATGAGCAGTTCTTC. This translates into CASSEAGGDYNEQFF.

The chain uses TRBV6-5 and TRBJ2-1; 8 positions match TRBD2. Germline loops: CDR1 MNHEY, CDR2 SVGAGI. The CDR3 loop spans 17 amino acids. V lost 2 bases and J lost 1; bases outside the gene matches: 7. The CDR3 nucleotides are TGTGCCAGCAGTTACGGGGCGGGGGGTTCGTCCTACAATGAGCAGTTCTTC. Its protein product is CASSYGAGGSSYNEQFF.

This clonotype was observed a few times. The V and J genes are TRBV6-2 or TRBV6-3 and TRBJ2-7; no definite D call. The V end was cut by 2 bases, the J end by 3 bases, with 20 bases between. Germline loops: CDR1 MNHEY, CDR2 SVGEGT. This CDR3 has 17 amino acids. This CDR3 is CASSYPHLPANVYEQYV. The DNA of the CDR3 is TGTGCCAGCAGTTACCCCCATCTCCCCGCAAACGTCTACGAGCAGTACGTC.

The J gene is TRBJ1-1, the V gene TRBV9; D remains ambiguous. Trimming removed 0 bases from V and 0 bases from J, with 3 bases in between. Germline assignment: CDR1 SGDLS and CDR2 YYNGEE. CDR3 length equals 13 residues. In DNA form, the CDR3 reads TGTGCCAGCAGCGTAGAGATGAACACTGAAGCTTTCTTT. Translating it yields CASSVEMNTEAFF.

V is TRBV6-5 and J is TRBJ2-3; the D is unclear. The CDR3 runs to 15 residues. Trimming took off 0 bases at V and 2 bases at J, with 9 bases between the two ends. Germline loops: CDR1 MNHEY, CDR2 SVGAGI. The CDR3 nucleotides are TGTGCCAGCAGTTACTCCGCGGTCGCCACAGATACGCAGTATTTT. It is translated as CASSYSAVATDTQYF.

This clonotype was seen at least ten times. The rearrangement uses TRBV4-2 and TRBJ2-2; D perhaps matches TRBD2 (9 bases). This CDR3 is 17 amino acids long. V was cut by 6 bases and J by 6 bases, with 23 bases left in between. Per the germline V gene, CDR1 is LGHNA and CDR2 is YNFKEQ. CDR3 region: CASSQRLADRAAGELFF. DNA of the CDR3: TGTGCCAGCAGTCAGCGACTAGCGGACAGGGCGGCCGGGGAGCTGTTTTTT.

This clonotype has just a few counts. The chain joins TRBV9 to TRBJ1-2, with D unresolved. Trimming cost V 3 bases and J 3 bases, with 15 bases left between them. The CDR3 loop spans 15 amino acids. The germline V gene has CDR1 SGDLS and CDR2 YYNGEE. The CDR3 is CASSADGGGYYGYTF. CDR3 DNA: TGTGCCAGCAGCGCCGACGGCGGCGGGTACTATGGCTACACCTTC.

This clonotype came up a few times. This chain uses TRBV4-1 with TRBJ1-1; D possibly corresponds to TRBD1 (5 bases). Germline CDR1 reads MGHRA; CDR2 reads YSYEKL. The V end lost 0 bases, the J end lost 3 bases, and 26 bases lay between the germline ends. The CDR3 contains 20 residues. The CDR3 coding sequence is TGCGCCAGCAGCCAAGACCGATATCCAAGATTGACACCCAGGGACACTGAAGCTTTCTTT. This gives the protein CASSQDRYPRLTPRDTEAFF.

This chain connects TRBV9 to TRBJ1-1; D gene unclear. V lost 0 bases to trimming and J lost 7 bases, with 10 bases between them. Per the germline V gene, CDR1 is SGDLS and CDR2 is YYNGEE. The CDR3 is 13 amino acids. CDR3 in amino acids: CASSVDSPNEAFF. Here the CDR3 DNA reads TGTGCCAGCAGCGTAGACAGCCCCAATGAAGCTTTCTTT.

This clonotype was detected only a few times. Here the CDR3 DNA reads TGCGCCAGCAGCAGATACAGGGGATTGAACACTGAAGCTTTCTTT. It translates to CASSRYRGLNTEAFF. This chain uses TRBV5-1 with TRBJ1-1, with 7 bases matching TRBD1. From germline, CDR1 is SGHRS and CDR2 YFSETQ. V lost 4 bases and J lost 0; bases outside the gene matches: 6. This CDR3 has 15 residues.